A selection of T cell receptor beta chains follows, all from one sample in a study of cytomegalovirus exposure and HLA in healthy donors. Data came from immunoSEQ multiplex PCR; TCRdb stores just in-frame clones and leaves some out. Counted here are 60,000 to 85,000 clones, around 80% occurring once; the ten biggest clones make up around 10%. Sequencing input: PBMCs. All receptors derive from a male donor in good health and CMV-seropositive. Both conserved end residues are part of each CDR3. A D gene is named only where the DNA matches it firmly. Expanded clones get a size class; other rows say once, few or many, or leave the size out.

clone size	V gene	J gene	D gene	CDR3 DNA	CDR3 protein
once	TRBV30	TRBJ2-5	NA	TGTGCCTGGAGCGAGGCCCCGAGGCCGGGAGAGACCCAGTACTTC	CAWSEAPRPGETQYF
NA	TRBV4-1	TRBJ2-7	NA	TGCGCCAGCAGCCAGTCCTCAGGGGCACCTACCTACGAGCAGTACTTC	CASSQSSGAPTYEQYF
NA	TRBV14	TRBJ2-7	TRBD2	TGTGCCAGCAGCCAAGAGTGGGCTAGCGGGAGGGCCCAGCACGAGCAGTACTTC	CASSQEWASGRAQHEQYF
NA	TRBV28	TRBJ1-4	TRBD1	TGTGCCAGCAGTTTAATAGGACAGGGGATGCTTGGGGAAAAACTGTTTTTT	CASSLIGQGMLGEKLFF
NA	TRBV5-4	TRBJ2-1	TRBD2	TGTGCCAGCAGCTTGGCGGGGGGCAATGAGCAGTTCTTC	CASSLAGGNEQFF
NA	TRBV11-2	TRBJ2-7	TRBD2	TGTGCCAGCAGCTCCCTCATCAGCGGGAAGAAAAACGAGCAGTACTTC	CASSSLISGKKNEQYF
NA	TRBV30	TRBJ1-6	TRBD1	TGTGCCTACGAGGACAGGCGTTATAATTCACCCCTCCACTTT	CAYEDRRYNSPLHF
NA	TRBV6-1	TRBJ1-5	TRBD1	TGTGCCAGCGAGGACAGGGGCAATCAGCCCCAGCATTTT	CASEDRGNQPQHF
NA	TRBV14	TRBJ1-4	NA	TGTGCCAGCAGCCGGGCAGACGGTGCTTCCAATGAAAAACTGTTTTTT	CASSRADGASNEKLFF
NA	TRBV2	TRBJ2-7	TRBD1	TGTGCCAGCAGTGAAGCCTCGGACAGGGGGTCCTACGAGCAGTACTTC	CASSEASDRGSYEQYF
few	TRBV11-2	TRBJ2-1	NA	TGTGCCAGCAGCTTTGGGGGGAGTGATGAGCAGTTCTTC	CASSFGGSDEQFF
NA	TRBV15	TRBJ2-7	TRBD1	TGTGCCACCAGCGGCGGGACAGGGTACGAGCAGTACTTC	CATSGGTGYEQYF
NA	TRBV7-9	TRBJ2-2	TRBD1	TGTGCCAGCAGCTCTGACAGGGTGACCGGGGAGCTGTTTTTT	CASSSDRVTGELFF
NA	TRBV19	TRBJ2-1	TRBD2	TGTGCCAGTAGTATAGTGGAAGCGGGAGGCAATGAGCAGTTCTTC	CASSIVEAGGNEQFF
NA	TRBV5-1	TRBJ2-7	TRBD2	TGCGCCAGCAGCTCGGAGGGAGGGGTGACGGAGCACTACGAGCAGTACTTC	CASSSEGGVTEHYEQYF
NA	TRBV6-6	TRBJ1-6	TRBD1	TGTGCCAGCAGCGTACTCGGGACAGGGCGAAATTCACCCCTCCACTTT	CASSVLGTGRNSPLHF
NA	TRBV18	TRBJ2-2	TRBD2	TGTGCCAGCTCACCACCGGGACTAGCGGGGCCGAACACCGGGGAGCTGTTTTTT	CASSPPGLAGPNTGELFF
NA	TRBV2	TRBJ2-5	NA	TGTGCCAGCACCGCGACAGGGTTGGGGGGGACCCAGTACTTC	CASTATGLGGTQYF
NA	TRBV4-3	TRBJ1-1	TRBD1	TGCGCCAGCAGCCAACCAGGACAGGGTTCCACTGAAGCTTTCTTT	CASSQPGQGSTEAFF
NA	TRBV9	TRBJ1-1	TRBD1	TGTGCCAGCAGCGCGGGACAGAGCATGAACACTGAAGCTTTCTTT	CASSAGQSMNTEAFF
NA	TRBV5-1	TRBJ1-2	TRBD1	TGCGCCAGCAGCTCCAAAAACCAAGGGACAGGGAGCTATGGCTACACCTTC	CASSSKNQGTGSYGYTF
NA	TRBV21-1	TRBJ2-7	NA	TGTGCCAGCAGCAAAGTTTTGGGGGCCGGGACCTGCTATTTGAACGAGCAGTACTTC	CASSKVLGAGTCYLNEQYF
few	TRBV9	TRBJ2-3	NA	TGTGCCAGCAGCCCCGAGGGGGGGTTTAGCACAGATACGCAGTATTTT	CASSPEGGFSTDTQYF
NA	TRBV28	TRBJ1-1	NA	TGTGCCAGCAGATCCCACAGGTTCACTGAAGCTTTCTTT	CASRSHRFTEAFF
NA	TRBV30	TRBJ2-5	NA	TGTGCCTGGAGTTCAAACAGGGGAGGAGTAGAGACCCAGTACTTC	CAWSSNRGGVETQYF
NA	TRBV30	TRBJ1-1	NA	TGTGCCTGGAATGTAGGGGCGGACACTGAAGCTTTCTTT	CAWNVGADTEAFF
NA	TRBV6-4	TRBJ2-2	NA	TGTGCCAGCTCCAGGACAGCTTCGAACACCGGGGAGCTGTTTTTT	CASSRTASNTGELFF
many	TRBV15	TRBJ1-1	NA	TGTGCCACCAGCAGAGATAGATTTAGTCAGGGGTCGGGGACTGAAGCTTTCTTT	CATSRDRFSQGSGTEAFF
NA	TRBV28	TRBJ1-5	TRBD1	TGTGCCAGCGTTGGGGCACAGGGGATGAATCAGCCCCAGCATTTT	CASVGAQGMNQPQHF